The 27 T cell receptor beta chains presented below share a single source sample, sequenced in a study of monozygotic twins with cystic fibrosis. Some clones are missing from TCRdb's copy, which holds only in-frame ones; the method was immunoSEQ multiplex PCR. The sample shows about 36,000 clones, roughly 84% of them seen only once. The sequenced sample was blood. These receptors were taken from a girl aged 2-10 years with cystic fibrosis.

The rearrangement links TRBV18 to TRBJ2-2, with D perhaps matching TRBD2 (6 bases). Deletions cut 3 bases from V and 0 bases from J, with 8 bases between. The CDR3 consists of 15 residues. Germline assignment: CDR1 KGHSH and CDR2 LQKENI. The CDR3 here is CASSPVAANTGELFF. Here the CDR3 DNA reads TGTGCCAGCTCACCGGTAGCGGCGAACACCGGGGAGCTGTTTTTT.

This chain links TRBV7-9 with TRBJ2-5, with 9 bases fitting TRBD1. V was clipped by 2 bases and J by 0 bases; unmatched bases: 4. The CDR3 sequence is 16 residues long. CDR1 is SEHNR and CDR2 is FQNEAQ in the germline V gene (reference sequence). CDR3 nucleotides: TGTGCCAGCAGCTTACGACAGGGGGGTCACCAAGAGACCCAGTACTTC. Translating gives CASSLRQGGHQETQYF.

The J gene is TRBJ2-7, the V gene TRBV2; TRBD2 matches 13 bases. The V gene end was trimmed by 5 bases and the J gene end by 5 bases; junction bases not matched to a gene: 3. CDR1 and CDR2 (germline): SNHLY, FYNNEI. This CDR3 spans 14 amino acids. The CDR3 here is CASSRTSGGNEQYF. The DNA of the CDR3 is TGTGCCAGCAGTAGGACTAGCGGGGGAAACGAGCAGTACTTC.

The CDR3 loop is CASSLGEWSYGYTF. The CDR3 region has the DNA TGTGCCAGCAGCTTGGGGGAATGGAGCTATGGCTACACCTTC. The genes are TRBV5-6 and TRBJ1-2; D not resolved. The V gene lost 0 bases and the J gene lost 4 bases, with 10 bases spanning the gap. Germline V CDR1 and CDR2: SGHDT, YYEEEE. The CDR3 extends over 14 amino acids.

The rearrangement joins TRBV6-6 to TRBJ1-6; 7 nucleotides agree with TRBD1. With V trimmed by 6 bases and J by 8 bases, 10 bases remained unmatched. The V gene's germline CDR1 is MNHNY and CDR2 SVGAGI (reference sequence). The CDR3 totals 15 residues. This CDR3 reads CASSEPTGLDSPLHF. The CDR3 region has the DNA TGTGCCAGCAGCGAACCGACAGGGTTGGATTCACCCCTCCACTTT.

The genes are TRBV19 and TRBJ1-1; tentative D call: TRBD1 (5 bases). This CDR3 is 13 amino acids long. The V end was cut by 9 bases, the J end by 3 bases, with 14 bases between. Germline V gene lookup returns CDR1 LNHDA and CDR2 SQIVND (reference sequence). The CDR3: CASAVMGDTEAFF. Written as DNA, the CDR3 is TGTGCCAGCGCGGTTATGGGGGACACTGAAGCTTTCTTT.

The V gene is TRBV19, the J gene TRBJ2-7; 11 bases fit TRBD2. From germline, CDR1 is LNHDA and CDR2 SQIVND (reference sequence). V lost 3 bases and J lost 3; bases outside the gene matches: 10. The CDR3 has 17 amino acids. This chain's CDR3 is CASSIVTSGGSYYEQYF. As DNA, the CDR3 is TGTGCCAGTAGTATCGTTACTAGCGGGGGATCGTACTACGAGCAGTACTTC. Filled out from reference TRBV19 and TRBJ2-7, the complete variable domain reads DGGITQSPKYLFRKEGQNVTLSCEQNLNHDAMYWYRQDPGQGLRLIYYSQIVNDFQKGDIAEGYSVSREKKESFPLTVTSAQKNPTAFYLCASSIVTSGGSYYEQYFGPGTRLTVT.

The chain combines TRBV27 with TRBJ2-7, with 9 nucleotides matching TRBD1. CDR1 MNHEY and CDR2 SMNVEV come from the germline V gene (reference sequence). V gave up 6 bases and J gave up 2 bases; unmatched junction bases: 11. This CDR3 region has 16 residues. The chain's CDR3 is CASSRLGTGSTYEQYF. CDR3 DNA sequence: TGTGCCAGCAGCCGACTTGGGACAGGGAGTACCTACGAGCAGTACTTC.

The rearrangement joins TRBV30 to TRBJ1-4; D might be TRBD1 (5 bases). CDR3 length equals 15 residues. CDR1 and CDR2 (germline): GTSNPN, SVGIG (reference sequence). V lost 0 bases and J lost 8, with 16 bases in between. The CDR3, as DNA: TGTGCCTGGAGTGTACCCGGGGGAATTCGAGAAAAACTGTTTTTT. This gives the protein CAWSVPGGIREKLFF.

The genes are TRBV11-2 and TRBJ2-7; D gene ambiguous. CDR1 is SGHAT and CDR2 is FQNNGV in the germline V gene. Trimming stripped 4 bases from V and 2 bases from J, with 3 bases between. The CDR3 runs 11 residues. The CDR3 nucleotides read TGTGCCAGCAGCTACACCTACGAGCAGTACTTC. Translating it yields CASSYTYEQYF. Variable domain in full (rest from reference TRBV11-2 and TRBJ2-7): EAGVAQSPRYKIIEKRQSVAFWCNPISGHATLYWYQQILGQGPKLLIQFQNNGVVDDSQLPKDRFSAERLKGVDSTLKIQPAKLEDSAVYLCASSYTYEQYFGPGTRLTVT.

V gene TRBV13 combines with J gene TRBJ2-7; maybe TRBD2 (6 bases). This CDR3 is 13 amino acids long. Germline V gives CDR1 PRHDT, CDR2 FYEKMQ (reference sequence). With 4 bases removed from V and 5 bases from J, the gap between germline ends came to 12 bases. The CDR3: CASSSRGGNEQYF. CDR3 nucleotides: TGTGCCAGCAGCTCGAGGGGAGGTAACGAGCAGTACTTC. The full variable domain, with the rest looked up from reference TRBV13 and TRBJ2-7, is AAGVIQSPRHLIKEKRETATLKCYPIPRHDTVYWYQQGPGQDPQFLISFYEKMQSDKGSIPDRFSAQQFSDYHSELNMSSLELGDSALYFCASSSRGGNEQYFGPGTRLTVT.

This chain joins TRBV19 and TRBJ2-7, with D maybe TRBD1 (6 bases). Germline V lookup: CDR1 LNHDA, CDR2 SQIVND (reference sequence). Trimming removed 5 bases from V and 2 bases from J, with 13 bases in between. The CDR3 covers 14 residues. CDR3 loop: CASSQDRATYEQYF. CDR3 nucleotide sequence: TGTGCCAGTAGTCAGGACAGAGCTACCTACGAGCAGTACTTC. The full variable domain, completed using reference TRBV19 and TRBJ2-7, is DGGITQSPKYLFRKEGQNVTLSCEQNLNHDAMYWYRQDPGQGLRLIYYSQIVNDFQKGDIAEGYSVSREKKESFPLTVTSAQKNPTAFYLCASSQDRATYEQYFGPGTRLTVT.

The V gene is TRBV6-5, the J gene TRBJ1-2; TRBD1 matches at 9 bases. The CDR3 consists of 16 residues. After removal of 4 bases from V and 8 bases from J, the junction contained 14 bases not matched to a gene. Germline CDR1 MNHEY, CDR2 SVGAGI. This CDR3 reads CASSSRSQTGGVGYTF. Written as DNA, the CDR3 is TGTGCCAGCAGTTCACGATCGCAGACAGGGGGGGTCGGCTACACCTTC.

This chain links TRBV5-1 with TRBJ2-3; either TRBD1 or TRBD2 may fit D (5 bases each). The CDR3 runs to 14 residues. CDR1 is SGHRS and CDR2 is YFSETQ in the germline V gene. V was clipped by 4 bases and J by 0 bases, with 9 bases between them. The CDR3 reads CASSVGTSTDTQYF. Here the CDR3 DNA reads TGCGCCAGCAGCGTAGGGACCAGCACAGATACGCAGTATTTT.

V and J are TRBV9 and TRBJ1-4; TRBD1 is a possible D gene (5 bases). The CDR3 covers 15 residues. Trimming stripped 0 bases from V and 10 bases from J, with 16 bases between. Germline CDR1 reads SGDLS; CDR2 reads YYNGEE. The CDR3 sequence: CASSVDPARAAKLFF. CDR3 in DNA: TGTGCCAGCAGCGTAGACCCCGCCAGGGCGGCAAAACTGTTTTTT.

V is TRBV14 and J is TRBJ2-3, with TRBD1 matching 10 bases. Trimming removed 4 bases from V and 4 bases from J; junction bases left unmatched: 11. This CDR3 spans 17 amino acids. Germline loops: CDR1 SGHDN, CDR2 FVKESK. CDR3: CASSRTPGQGSADTQYF. CDR3 nucleotide sequence: TGTGCCAGCAGCCGCACCCCGGGACAGGGGAGCGCAGATACGCAGTATTTT.

CDR3 sequence: CASSWDRGRDTQYF. The CDR3 DNA sequence: TGCGCCAGCAGCTGGGACAGGGGGCGGGATACGCAGTATTTT. The chain has TRBV5-1 and TRBJ2-3; 12 nucleotides agree with TRBD1. The germline gives CDR1 SGHRS, CDR2 YFSETQ. Trimming cost V 3 bases and J 6 bases; bases outside gene matches: 2. This CDR3 has 14 residues.

This chain uses TRBV30 with TRBJ2-2; perhaps TRBD1 as D (5 bases). Germline V CDR1 and CDR2: GTSNPN, SVGIG (reference sequence). This CDR3 has 14 residues. The V end was cut by 0 bases, the J end by 5 bases, with 10 bases between. This CDR3 is CAWSVFPGTGELFF. The CDR3 DNA reads as TGTGCCTGGAGTGTTTTTCCAGGGACCGGGGAGCTGTTTTTT.

The chain joins TRBV5-1 to TRBJ2-7; the match to TRBD2 covers 11 bases. Germline CDR1 and CDR2: SGHRS and YFSETQ. V was clipped by 4 bases and J by 2 bases; unmatched bases: 5. The CDR3 runs 15 residues. The CDR3 region has the DNA TGCGCCAGCAGCCCCGGGACTAGCGGCACCTACGAGCAGTACTTC. This encodes CASSPGTSGTYEQYF.

This chain joins TRBV6-5 and TRBJ2-7; 7 nucleotides match TRBD1. Germline loops: CDR1 MNHEY, CDR2 SVGAGI. CDR3 length equals 15 residues. V shed 6 bases, J shed 3 bases, and the junction held 11 bases outside the gene matches. CDR3 nucleotide sequence: TGTGCCAGCAGCCTCGGGACAGCACGGCTCTACGAGCAGTACTTC. This encodes CASSLGTARLYEQYF.

The chain links TRBV6-5 to TRBJ1-3; no reliable D call. CDR3 length: 15 residues. CDR1 MNHEY and CDR2 SVGAGI come from the germline V gene. V was cut by 2 bases and J by 3 bases, with 11 bases left in between. The CDR3 nucleotides read TGTGCCAGCAGTTACACCCGGGGATATGGAAACACCATATATTTT. It is translated as CASSYTRGYGNTIYF.

V and J are TRBV21-1 and TRBJ2-5; TRBD2 was called by the table and not checked on the DNA. TRBV21-1 is described as a pseudogene. This CDR3 is built from 16 residues. The CDR3 region is CASGRYDSGGQETQYF. Here the CDR3 DNA reads TGTGCCAGCGGAAGGTATGATAGCGGGGGGCAAGAGACCCAGTACTTC.

This clone came up a few times. The DNA of the CDR3 is TGTGCCAGCAGCGAAGCAGGACAGGGGGCCGATTCACCCCTCCACTTT. This codes for CASSEAGQGADSPLHF. The V gene is TRBV9, the J gene TRBJ1-6, with 11 bases aligning to TRBD1. From germline, CDR1 is SGDLS and CDR2 YYNGEE. Losses at the gene ends were 3 bases for V and 8 bases for J; bases not matched to a gene: 7. This CDR3 comprises 16 residues.

The gene calls are TRBV18 and TRBJ1-5; D is ambiguous. CDR1 is KGHSH and CDR2 is LQKENI in the germline V gene. V shed 6 bases and J shed 1 base, with 13 bases lying between them. The CDR3 is made up of 15 amino acids. The CDR3 nucleotides are TGTGCCAGCTCCGCTGCCGACACCAGCAATCAGCCCCAGCATTTT. The encoded protein is CASSAADTSNQPQHF.

The chain couples TRBV19 to TRBJ1-2; the match to TRBD1 covers 7 bases. The CDR3 length is 16 residues. In germline, CDR1 is LNHDA, CDR2 SQIVND (reference sequence). The ends lost 6 bases at V and 4 bases at J; junction bases unmatched: 14. CDR3 coding DNA: TGTGCCAGTAGATTCAGCTCCGGGACAGCGCCCTATGGCTACACCTTC. This codes for CASRFSSGTAPYGYTF.

The chain is built from TRBV7-8 and TRBJ2-5; 7 bases are a match to TRBD1. Germline assignment: CDR1 SGHVS and CDR2 FQNEAQ. The CDR3 runs 13 residues. J gave up 3 bases and V 7 bases, and 5 bases lay outside the gene matches. In DNA, the CDR3 is TGTGCCAGCAACAGGGGACCAAAAGAGACCCAGTACTTC. Translated: CASNRGPKETQYF. Combining the CDR3 with reference TRBV7-8 and TRBJ2-5 gives the whole variable domain GAGVSQSPRYKVAKRGQDVALRCDPISGHVSLFWYQQALGQGPEFLTYFQNEAQLDKSGLPSDRFFAERPEGSVSTLKIQRTQQEDSAVYLCASNRGPKETQYFGPGTRLLVL.

V is TRBV6-1 and J is TRBJ2-7; maybe TRBD1 (5 bases). Germline-derived CDR1 and CDR2 are MNHNS and SASEGT. This CDR3 is built from 18 residues. V was cut by 2 bases and J by 1 base, with 21 bases left in between. CDR3 in DNA: TGTGCCAGCAGTGAATTTTATTTCACCTCGACAGCTTCCTACGAGCAGTACTTC. This gives the protein CASSEFYFTSTASYEQYF.